Presented here are 4 T cell receptor beta chains from one specimen sequenced in a study of cytomegalovirus exposure and HLA in healthy donors. In the PCR, 60 Vbeta and 13 Jbeta primers were used. Method: immunoSEQ multiplex PCR; TCRdb's copy keeps in-frame clones and lacks some. In total, the table holds about 130,000 clones. Sequenced: PBMCs. The receptors stem from a woman aged 40-49 years in good health and CMV-seronegative.

The chain employs TRBV27 and TRBJ2-7; D perhaps matches TRBD1 (5 bases). Deletions cut 5 bases from V and 5 bases from J, with 13 bases between. Germline-derived CDR1 and CDR2 are MNHEY and SMNVEV (reference sequence). This CDR3 comprises 13 residues. The CDR3 DNA is TGTGCCAGCAGTCCCAGGGCCAGCCACGAGCAGTACGTC. Protein: CASSPRASHEQYV.

V is TRBV6-5 and J is TRBJ1-5; D perhaps matches TRBD1 (5 bases). The CDR3 sequence is 15 residues long. Trimming cost V 5 bases and J 0 bases, with 11 bases left between them. Germline loops: CDR1 MNHEY, CDR2 SVGAGI. The CDR3 here is CASSRQGLSNQPQHF. The CDR3 DNA reads TGTGCCAGCAGTCGTCAGGGACTTAGCAATCAGCCCCAGCATTTT.

The chain has TRBV4-1 and TRBJ1-3; 8 bases agree with TRBD1. The CDR3 spans 15 residues. V gave up 1 base and J gave up 4 bases; unmatched junction bases: 3. The germline V gene encodes CDR1 MGHRA and CDR2 YSYEKL. CDR3 in amino acids: CASSQGGTGGNTIYF. CDR3 nucleotides: TGCGCCAGCAGCCAAGGGGGGACAGGCGGAAACACCATATATTTT.

V and J are TRBV6-5 and TRBJ1-1, with 9 bases identical to TRBD1. The CDR3 covers 13 residues. CDR1 is MNHEY and CDR2 is SVGAGI in the germline V gene. Trimming cost V 5 bases and J 10 bases; bases outside gene matches: 8. CDR3 sequence reads: CASSPPTGGRAFF. CDR3 coding DNA: TGTGCCAGCAGTCCCCCGACAGGGGGGCGAGCTTTCTTT.